This T cell receptor beta chain was recovered during a study of blood T cell repertoires in COVID-19. Study-level information: Samples taken during acute and convalescent COVID-19 were collected in the United States, Italy and Spain.

CDR1 and CDR2 (germline): SGDLS, YYNGEE. V gave up 3 bases and J gave up 2 bases, with 11 bases separating them. The CDR3 has 14 amino acids. Per the original methods: Reference gene primer amplification gave nucleated cell count estimates. Measured with immunoSEQ multiplex PCR; TCRdb has only the in-frame clones, and not every one. The DNA gave D and trimming, while V, J and clone size come from that table. This table holds 140,000 or so clones, roughly three quarters found once. The source is a man aged 45-65 years with active or convalescent COVID-19. This chain links TRBV9 with TRBJ1-2; a possible D gene is TRBD1 (5 bases). Sequenced input: peripheral blood. CDR3 sequence reads: CASSGGGANYGYTF. The CDR3 nucleotides read TGTGCCAGCAGCGGTGGTGGGGCCAACTATGGCTACACCTTC. Combining the CDR3 with reference TRBV9 and TRBJ1-2 gives the whole variable domain DSGVTQTPKHLITATGQRVTLRCSPRSGDLSVYWYQQSLDQGLQFLIQYYNGEERAKGNILERFSAQQFPDLHSELNLSSLELGDSALYFCASSGGGANYGYTFGSGTRLTVV.